This T cell receptor (beta chain) was sequenced for a study of PD-L1 blockade in urothelial cancer. About the study: In the mid-2010s, patients got going on atezolizumab, taking 1,200 mg intravenously every 3 weeks. Patients' histories included 0 to 3 prior chemotherapy regimens. Specimens of blood held a median count of 141,255 T cells.

Time point noted: peripheral blood 6 weeks after treatment start. Only in-frame clones appear in the TCRdb table, and some are missing; sequencing was by immunoSEQ multiplex PCR. The table shows 95,000 to 130,000 clones, with around 89% occurring only once. Germline CDR1 and CDR2: SGHKS and YYEKEE (reference sequence). There are 15 residues in the CDR3. V trimming: 3 bases; J trimming: 4 bases; junction bases outside the gene matches: 9. This clonotype was obtained from a man aged 60 to 75 with urothelial cancer. The chain is built from TRBV5-5 and TRBJ1-2, with 7 bases matching TRBD1. Sequencing used PBMCs, obtained around atezolizumab (anti-PD-L1) treatment. CDR3 sequence reads: CASSWDQGGGYGYTF. CDR3 sequence (DNA): TGTGCCAGCAGCTGGGACCAGGGGGGTGGCTATGGCTACACCTTC.